A single sample gave rise to the 3 T cell receptor beta chains below, sequenced in a study of CD4 T cells in relation to SARS-CoV-2 and coronaviruses. Their cognate antigens are unknown. Method: immunoSEQ multiplex PCR; TCRdb's copy keeps in-frame clones and lacks some. The data hold 43,000 or so clones, with roughly four fifths observed a single time. Sequencing was carried out using naive CD4+ T cells from PBMCs, cultured in vitro. Documented subset: naive CD4+ T cells isolated by negative enrichment. All receptors come from an adult with COVID-19.

The gene calls are TRBV7-8 and TRBJ2-7, with a tentative D call TRBD1 (6 bases). V was trimmed by 1 base and J by 3 bases, leaving 13 bases between them. The CDR3 is 15 amino acids. Per germline, CDR1 SGHVS and CDR2 FQNEAQ. The DNA of the CDR3 is TGTGCCAGCAGCTTAGGGAGGACAGTCTACTACGAGCAGTACTTC. Encoded protein: CASSLGRTVYYEQYF. Variable domain in full (rest from reference TRBV7-8 and TRBJ2-7): GAGVSQSPRYKVAKRGQDVALRCDPISGHVSLFWYQQALGQGPEFLTYFQNEAQLDKSGLPSDRFFAERPEGSVSTLKIQRTQQEDSAVYLCASSLGRTVYYEQYFGPGTRLTVT.

The chain is built from TRBV15 and TRBJ2-3; D tentatively reads TRBD1 or TRBD2 (5 bases each). Trimming took 3 bases from V and 0 from J, leaving 22 bases between them. The CDR3 spans 19 residues. Germline V lookup: CDR1 LNHNV, CDR2 YYDKDF (reference sequence). In DNA, the CDR3 is TGTGCCACCAGCAGGGCCGGGATAGGGGACCTGGCTAGCACAGATACGCAGTATTTT. It codes for CATSRAGIGDLASTDTQYF. Filled out from reference TRBV15 and TRBJ2-3, the complete variable domain reads DAMVIQNPRYQVTQFGKPVTLSCSQTLNHNVMYWYQQKSSQAPKLLFHYYDKDFNNEADTPDNFQSRRPNTSFCFLDIRSPGLGDTAMYLCATSRAGIGDLASTDTQYFGPGTRLTVL.

The chain has TRBV6-2 or TRBV6-3 and TRBJ2-7, with 7 nucleotides matching TRBD2. V dropped 5 bases and J dropped 2; count of bases not matched to a gene: 6. Germline loops: CDR1 MNHEY, CDR2 SVGEGT. The length of the CDR3 is 14 residues. The CDR3, as DNA: TGTGCCAGCAGTACCCCCGGGACTACCTACGAGCAGTACTTC. Translating gives CASSTPGTTYEQYF.